This TCR beta chain emerged from a study of blood T cell repertoires in COVID-19. The protocol was immunoSEQ multiplex PCR, while the TCRdb copy is restricted to in-frame clones and leaves out a portion. The sample has about 100,000 clones; 84% are singletons. The CDR3 has 15 residues. The ends lost 4 bases at V and 1 base at J; junction bases unmatched: 4. Germline values: CDR1 SGHRS, CDR2 YFSETQ. The sample taken for sequencing was peripheral blood. The gene calls are TRBV5-1 and TRBJ1-3, with 8 positions matching TRBD1. This receptor was taken from a human donor in a cohort sampled during active COVID-19. This CDR3 reads CASSRDRGSGNTIYF. As DNA, the CDR3 is TGCGCCAGCAGCCGCGACAGGGGATCTGGAAACACCATATATTTT.